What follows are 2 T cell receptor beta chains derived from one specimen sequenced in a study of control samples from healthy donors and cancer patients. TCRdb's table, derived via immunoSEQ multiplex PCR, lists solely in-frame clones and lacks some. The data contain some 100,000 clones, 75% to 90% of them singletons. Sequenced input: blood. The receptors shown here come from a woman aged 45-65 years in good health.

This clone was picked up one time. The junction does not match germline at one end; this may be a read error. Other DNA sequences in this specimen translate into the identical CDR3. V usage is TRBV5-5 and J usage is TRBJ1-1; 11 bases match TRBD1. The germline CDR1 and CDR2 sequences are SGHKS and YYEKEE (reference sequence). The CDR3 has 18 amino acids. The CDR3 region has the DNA TGTGCCAGCAGCCCTACCCTCCGTGGGGGACAGGGGGGTATTGAAGCTTTTTTT. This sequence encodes CASSPTLRGGQGGIEAFF.

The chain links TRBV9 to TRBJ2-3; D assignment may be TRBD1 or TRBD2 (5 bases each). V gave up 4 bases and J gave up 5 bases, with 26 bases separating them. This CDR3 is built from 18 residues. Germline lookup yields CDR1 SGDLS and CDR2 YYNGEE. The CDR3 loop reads CASSPRGNRPSGKDTQYF. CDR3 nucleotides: TGTGCCAGCAGCCCAAGAGGGAATCGACCCTCAGGGAAAGATACGCAGTATTTT.